This entry concerns a single TCR beta chain. The identical CDR3 is also encoded by other nucleotide sequences in the sample. The CDR3 loop spans 13 amino acids. Per germline, CDR1 SGHNT and CDR2 YYREEE (reference sequence). V was shortened by 0 bases and J by 6 bases, with 7 bases between the two germline ends. This sample was included in a study of control samples from healthy donors and cancer patients. This table comes from immunoSEQ multiplex PCR, and its TCRdb copy is limited to in-frame clones, with some not included. The table has roughly 190,000 clones, around 91% seen once; the top ten hold 1.5%.

The V gene is TRBV5-4, the J gene TRBJ2-1; tentatively, D is TRBD1 or TRBD2 (5 bases each). The sequence derives from a woman under 40 in good health. Input material: blood. The CDR3 sequence is CASSLGGANEQFF. As DNA, the CDR3 is TGTGCCAGCAGCTTGGGAGGGGCCAATGAGCAGTTCTTC.